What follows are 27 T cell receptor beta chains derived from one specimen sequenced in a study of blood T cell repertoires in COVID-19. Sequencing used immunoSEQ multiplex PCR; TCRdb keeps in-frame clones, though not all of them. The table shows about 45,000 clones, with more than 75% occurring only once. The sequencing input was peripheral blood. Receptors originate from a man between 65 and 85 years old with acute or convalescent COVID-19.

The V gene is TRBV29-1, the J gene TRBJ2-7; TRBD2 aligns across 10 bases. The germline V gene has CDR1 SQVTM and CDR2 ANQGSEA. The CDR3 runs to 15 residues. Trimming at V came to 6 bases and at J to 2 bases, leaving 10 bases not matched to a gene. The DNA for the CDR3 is TGCAGCGTGTTTAATGGACTAGCGGCACCCTACGAGCAGTACTTC. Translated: CSVFNGLAAPYEQYF.

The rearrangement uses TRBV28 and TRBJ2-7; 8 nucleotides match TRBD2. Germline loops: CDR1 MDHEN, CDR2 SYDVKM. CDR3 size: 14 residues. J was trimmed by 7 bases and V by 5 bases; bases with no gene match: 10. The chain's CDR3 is CASSPGTRLGEQYF. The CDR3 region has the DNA TGTGCCAGCAGTCCCGGGACTAGGTTGGGGGAGCAGTACTTC.

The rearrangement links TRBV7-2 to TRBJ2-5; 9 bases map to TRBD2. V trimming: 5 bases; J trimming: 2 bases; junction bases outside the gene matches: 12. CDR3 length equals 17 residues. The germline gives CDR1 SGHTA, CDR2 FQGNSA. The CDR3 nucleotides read TGTGCCAGCAGCCAGTTGAGACTAGCGGTTAATCAAGAGACCCAGTACTTC. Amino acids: CASSQLRLAVNQETQYF.

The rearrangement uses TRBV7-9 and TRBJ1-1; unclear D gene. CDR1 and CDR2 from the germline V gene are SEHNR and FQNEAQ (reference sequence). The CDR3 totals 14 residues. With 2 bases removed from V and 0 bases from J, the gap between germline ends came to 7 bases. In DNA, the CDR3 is TGTGCCAGCAGCTTAAGAGGGCTGAACACTGAAGCTTTCTTT. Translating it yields CASSLRGLNTEAFF.

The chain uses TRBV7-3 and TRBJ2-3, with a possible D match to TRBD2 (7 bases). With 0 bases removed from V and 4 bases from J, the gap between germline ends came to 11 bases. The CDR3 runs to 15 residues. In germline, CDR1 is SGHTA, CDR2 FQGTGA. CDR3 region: CASSLTGGAADTQYF. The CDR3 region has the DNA TGTGCCAGCAGCTTAACGGGGGGGGCCGCAGATACGCAGTATTTT.

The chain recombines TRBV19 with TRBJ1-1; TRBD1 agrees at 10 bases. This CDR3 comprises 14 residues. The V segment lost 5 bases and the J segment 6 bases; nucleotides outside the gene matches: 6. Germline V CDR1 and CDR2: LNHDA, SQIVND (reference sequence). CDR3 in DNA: TGTGCCAGTAGTTCTGGGACAGGGGAGGCTGAAGCTTTCTTT. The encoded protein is CASSSGTGEAEAFF.

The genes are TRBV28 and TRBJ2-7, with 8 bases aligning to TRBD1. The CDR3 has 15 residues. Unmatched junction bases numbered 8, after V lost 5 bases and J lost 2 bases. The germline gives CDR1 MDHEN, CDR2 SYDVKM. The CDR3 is CASSQQSTGAYEQYF. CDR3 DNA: TGTGCCAGCAGTCAACAGTCGACAGGGGCCTACGAGCAGTACTTC.

CDR3 amino acids: CASSLGRMNTEAFF. For the CDR3, the DNA is TGTGCCAGCTCCCTAGGGAGGATGAACACTGAAGCTTTCTTT. This chain links TRBV18 with TRBJ1-1; D not resolved. V lost 6 bases to trimming and J lost 0 bases, with 11 bases between them. The germline V gene has CDR1 KGHSH and CDR2 LQKENI. CDR3 length: 14 residues.

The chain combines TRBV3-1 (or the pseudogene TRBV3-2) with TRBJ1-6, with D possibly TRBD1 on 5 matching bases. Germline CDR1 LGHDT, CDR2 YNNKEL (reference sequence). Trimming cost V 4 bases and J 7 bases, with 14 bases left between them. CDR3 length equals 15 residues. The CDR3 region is CASSPPGGGNSPLHF. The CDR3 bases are TGTGCCAGCAGCCCCCCGGGGGGTGGGAATTCACCCCTCCACTTT.

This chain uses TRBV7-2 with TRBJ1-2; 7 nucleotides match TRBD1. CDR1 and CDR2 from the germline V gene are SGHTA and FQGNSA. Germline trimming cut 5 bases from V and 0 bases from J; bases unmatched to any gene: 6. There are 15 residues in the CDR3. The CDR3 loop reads CASSPSGQANYGYTF. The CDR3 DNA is TGTGCCAGCAGCCCCTCCGGACAGGCTAACTATGGCTACACCTTC.

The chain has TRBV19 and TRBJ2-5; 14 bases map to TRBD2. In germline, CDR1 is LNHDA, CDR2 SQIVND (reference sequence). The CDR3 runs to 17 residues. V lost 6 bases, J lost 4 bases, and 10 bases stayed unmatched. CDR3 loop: CASRRTSGGQRRETQYF. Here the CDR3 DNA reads TGTGCCAGTAGGAGGACTAGCGGGGGGCAACGCCGAGAGACCCAGTACTTC.

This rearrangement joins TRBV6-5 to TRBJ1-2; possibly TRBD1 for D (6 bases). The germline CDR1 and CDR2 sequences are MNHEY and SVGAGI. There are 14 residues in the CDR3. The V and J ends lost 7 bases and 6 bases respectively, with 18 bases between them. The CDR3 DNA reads TGTGCCAGCAACCCAGGGGACGCTTCTGATGGCTACACCTTC. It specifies CASNPGDASDGYTF.

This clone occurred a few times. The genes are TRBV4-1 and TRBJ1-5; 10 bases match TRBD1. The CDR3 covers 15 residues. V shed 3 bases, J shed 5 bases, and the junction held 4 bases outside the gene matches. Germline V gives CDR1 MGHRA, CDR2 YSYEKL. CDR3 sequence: CASSQFGQGDQPQHF. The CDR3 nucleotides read TGCGCCAGCAGCCAGTTTGGACAGGGGGATCAGCCCCAGCATTTT.

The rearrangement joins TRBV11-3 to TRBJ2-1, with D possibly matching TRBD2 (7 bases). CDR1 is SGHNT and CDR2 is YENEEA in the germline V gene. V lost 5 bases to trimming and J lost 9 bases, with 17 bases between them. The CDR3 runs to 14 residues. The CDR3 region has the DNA TGTGCCAGCAGCCCGGGGGCGGGAGTTGGTGAGCAGTTCTTC. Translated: CASSPGAGVGEQFF.

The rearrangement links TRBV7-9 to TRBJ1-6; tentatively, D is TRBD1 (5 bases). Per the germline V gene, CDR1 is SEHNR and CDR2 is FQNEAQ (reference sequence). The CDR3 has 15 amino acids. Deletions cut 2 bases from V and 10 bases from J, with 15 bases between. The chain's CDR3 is CASSLQGQGGSPLHF. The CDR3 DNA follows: TGTGCCAGCAGCTTACAGGGCCAGGGCGGCTCACCCCTCCACTTT.

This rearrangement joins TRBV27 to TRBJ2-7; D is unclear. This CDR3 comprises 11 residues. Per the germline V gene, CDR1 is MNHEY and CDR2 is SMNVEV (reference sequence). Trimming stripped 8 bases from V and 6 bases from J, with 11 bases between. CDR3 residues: CASHSNSEQYF. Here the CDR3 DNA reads TGTGCCAGCCATTCGAACTCCGAGCAGTACTTC.

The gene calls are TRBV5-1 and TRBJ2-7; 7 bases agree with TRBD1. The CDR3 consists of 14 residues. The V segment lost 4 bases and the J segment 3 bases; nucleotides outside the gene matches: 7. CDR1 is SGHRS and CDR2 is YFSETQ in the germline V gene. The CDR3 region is CASSTGDSFYEQYF. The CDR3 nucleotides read TGCGCCAGCAGCACCGGGGACAGCTTCTACGAGCAGTACTTC.

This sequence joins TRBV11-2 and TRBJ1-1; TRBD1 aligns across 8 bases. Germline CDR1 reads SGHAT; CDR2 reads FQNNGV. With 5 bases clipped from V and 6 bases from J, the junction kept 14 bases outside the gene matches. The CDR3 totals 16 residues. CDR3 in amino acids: CASSGIKTGEGPEAFF. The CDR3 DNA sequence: TGTGCCAGCAGCGGGATTAAGACAGGGGAAGGGCCTGAAGCTTTCTTT. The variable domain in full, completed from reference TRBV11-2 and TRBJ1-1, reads EAGVAQSPRYKIIEKRQSVAFWCNPISGHATLYWYQQILGQGPKLLIQFQNNGVVDDSQLPKDRFSAERLKGVDSTLKIQPAKLEDSAVYLCASSGIKTGEGPEAFFGQGTRLTVV.

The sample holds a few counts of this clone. The CDR3 DNA is TGCGCCAGCAGCTTGGACAGGGTAAAGACTGAAGCTTTCTTT. It codes for CASSLDRVKTEAFF. This chain links TRBV5-1 with TRBJ1-1; D might be TRBD1 (6 bases). Germline CDR1 is SGHRS and CDR2 is YFSETQ. The ends were cut back, 0 bases at V and 5 bases at J, with 11 bases in the middle. The CDR3 is 14 residues long.

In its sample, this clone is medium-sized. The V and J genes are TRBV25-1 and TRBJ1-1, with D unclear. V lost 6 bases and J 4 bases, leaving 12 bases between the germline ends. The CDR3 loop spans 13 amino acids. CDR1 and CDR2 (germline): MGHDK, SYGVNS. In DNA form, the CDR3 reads TGTGCCAGCAGCTTTGCTGAGGGCACTGAAGCTTTCTTT. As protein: CASSFAEGTEAFF.

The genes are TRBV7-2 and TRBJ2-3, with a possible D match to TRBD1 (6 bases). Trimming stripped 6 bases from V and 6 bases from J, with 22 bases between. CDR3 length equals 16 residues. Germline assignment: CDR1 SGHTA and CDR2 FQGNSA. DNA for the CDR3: TGTGCCAGCAGTTTCCATCCCTGGGCAGGGGAGGATACGCAGTATTTT. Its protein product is CASSFHPWAGEDTQYF.

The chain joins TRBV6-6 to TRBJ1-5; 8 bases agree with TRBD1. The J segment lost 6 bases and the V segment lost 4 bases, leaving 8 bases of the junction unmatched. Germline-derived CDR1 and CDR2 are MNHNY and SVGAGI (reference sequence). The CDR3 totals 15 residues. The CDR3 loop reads CASSFGQGGGQPQHF. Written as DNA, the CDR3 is TGTGCCAGCAGTTTTGGACAGGGTGGAGGTCAGCCCCAGCATTTT.

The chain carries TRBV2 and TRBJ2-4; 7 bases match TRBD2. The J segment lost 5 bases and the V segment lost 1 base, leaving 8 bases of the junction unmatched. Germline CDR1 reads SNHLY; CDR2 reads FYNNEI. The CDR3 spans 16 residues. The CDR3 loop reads CASSEVGLAVENIQYF. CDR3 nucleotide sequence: TGTGCCAGCAGTGAAGTGGGGCTAGCGGTTGAAAACATTCAGTACTTC.

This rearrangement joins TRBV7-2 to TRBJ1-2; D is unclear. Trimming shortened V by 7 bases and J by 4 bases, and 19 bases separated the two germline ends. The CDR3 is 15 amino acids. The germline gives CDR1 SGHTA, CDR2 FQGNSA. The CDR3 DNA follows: TGTGCCAGCACCCTGAAGACGGGAGGAAGCTATGGCTACACCTTC. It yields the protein CASTLKTGGSYGYTF.

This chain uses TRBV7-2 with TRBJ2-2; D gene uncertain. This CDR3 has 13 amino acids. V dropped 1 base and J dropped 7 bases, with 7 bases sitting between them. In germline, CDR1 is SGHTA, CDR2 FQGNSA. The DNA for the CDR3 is TGTGCCAGCAGCTTAGGAGAGGTCGGGGAGCTGTTTTTT. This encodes CASSLGEVGELFF.

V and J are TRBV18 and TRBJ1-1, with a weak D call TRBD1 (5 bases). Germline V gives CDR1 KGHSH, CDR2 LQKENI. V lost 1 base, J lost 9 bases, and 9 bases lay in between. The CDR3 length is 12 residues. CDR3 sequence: CASSPLAGKAFF. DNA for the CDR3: TGTGCCAGCTCACCACTGGCAGGGAAAGCTTTCTTT.

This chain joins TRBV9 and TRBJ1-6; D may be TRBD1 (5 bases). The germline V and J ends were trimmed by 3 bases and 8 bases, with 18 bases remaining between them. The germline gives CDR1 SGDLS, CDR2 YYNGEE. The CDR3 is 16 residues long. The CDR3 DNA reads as TGTGCCAGCAGCGAGACGAGCAGGGTTGGGGATTCACCCCTCCACTTT. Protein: CASSETSRVGDSPLHF.